The present entry profiles one T cell receptor (beta chain) with its context. Its target is not known. In the original processing: ImmunoSEQ only sent back junction sequences with no quality scores, so filtering was done differently. This table comes from immunoSEQ multiplex PCR, and its TCRdb copy is limited to in-frame clones, with some not included. V, J and clone size reflect that table, while D and trimming were determined from the DNA. The repertoire has some 2.1 million clones, roughly 94% of them found once; the top ten carry roughly 0.13%. These data belong to a study of shared clonotypes between healthy human individuals. Trimming removed 4 bases from V and 3 bases from J, with 10 bases in between. Looked up from germline, CDR1 is SNHLY and CDR2 is FYNNEI. The CDR3 loop spans 14 amino acids. Overall study results and limits: Only blood underwent sampling, and tissue repertoires likely differ. Among non-shared clonotypes, generation probabilities were lower than among those shared by all four donors.

The chain uses TRBV2 and TRBJ1-5; D gene unclear. The sequence was obtained from a man aged 18 to 35 in good health. The specimen sequenced was naive CD4+ T cells sorted from blood. The subset: CD45RA+ positively selected. CDR3 sequence (DNA): TGTGCCAGCAGTGGGCCAGCCCTCAATCAGCCCCAGCATTTT. This translates into CASSGPALNQPQHF.